This TCR beta chain was profiled in a study of T cells after yellow fever vaccination. MiXCR was run by TCRdb on the 5' RACE reads, yielding one entry per CDR3 protein. Altogether about 300,000 distinct CDR3 sequences are present, roughly 9% being singletons, with the ten largest covering 3% to 4%. Germline assignment: CDR1 MNHEY and CDR2 SVGEGT. With 2 bases removed from V and 0 bases from J, the gap between germline ends came to 8 bases. The CDR3 consists of 15 residues. This receptor was taken from a man aged 18 to 30 who received the YFV17D yellow fever vaccine. The V and J genes are TRBV6-2 or TRBV6-3 and TRBJ1-5; maybe TRBD1 (5 bases). Specimen: CD4+ T cells sorted from PBMCs, collected 5 days after the yellow fever booster vaccination. CDR3 in DNA: TGTGCCAGCAGTTACCACGACAGTAGCAATCAGCCCCAGCATTTT. Its protein product is CASSYHDSSNQPQHF.